This T cell receptor (beta chain) was identified during a study of persistence of HIV-infected CD4 T cells. Findings and limits, study-wide: Antigen-responding cells were enriched for degenerate expanded CDR3beta sequences.

Stimulation used about 10 ug/mL lysate from CMV-infected fibroblasts. Memory cells lacking CD40L and CD69 with high CD45RO were sorted. The libraries were made with immunoSEQ version 4 in survey mode. Clones were read by immunoSEQ multiplex PCR, and TCRdb kept only the in-frame ones, dropping some. The sample shows 50,000 or so clones, about 81% of them seen only once. Notes on this clone: Its antigen is unknown.

The receptor was isolated from an adult man with HIV who was CMV-seropositive. This specimen consisted of CD4+ T cells sorted from PBMCs after roughly 18-hour stimulation, obtained from a patient who received antiretroviral therapy.

The CDR3 sequence: CATSRDRSTNYGYTF. The DNA of the CDR3 is TGTGCCACCAGCAGAGACAGGTCTACTAACTATGGCTACACCTTC. The rearrangement uses TRBV15 and TRBJ1-2; D gene ambiguous. V lost 0 bases to trimming and J lost 0 bases, with 8 bases between them. CDR1 and CDR2 (germline): LNHNV, YYDKDF (reference sequence). There are 15 residues in the CDR3.